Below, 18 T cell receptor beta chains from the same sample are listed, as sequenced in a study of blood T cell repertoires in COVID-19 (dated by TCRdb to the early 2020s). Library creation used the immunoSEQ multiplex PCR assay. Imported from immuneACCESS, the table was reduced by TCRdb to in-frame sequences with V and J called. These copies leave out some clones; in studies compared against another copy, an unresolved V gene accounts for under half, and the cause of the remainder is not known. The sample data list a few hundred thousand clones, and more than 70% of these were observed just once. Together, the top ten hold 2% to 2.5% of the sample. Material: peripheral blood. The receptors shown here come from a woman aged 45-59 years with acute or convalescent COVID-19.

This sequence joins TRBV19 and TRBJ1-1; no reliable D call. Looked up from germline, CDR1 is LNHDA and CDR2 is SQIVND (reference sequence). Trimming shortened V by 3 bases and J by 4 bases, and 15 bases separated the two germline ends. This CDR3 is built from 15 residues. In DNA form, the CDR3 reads TGTGCCAGTAGTATTGGGCGGGCGCGGGGCACTGAAGCTTTCTTT. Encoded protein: CASSIGRARGTEAFF.

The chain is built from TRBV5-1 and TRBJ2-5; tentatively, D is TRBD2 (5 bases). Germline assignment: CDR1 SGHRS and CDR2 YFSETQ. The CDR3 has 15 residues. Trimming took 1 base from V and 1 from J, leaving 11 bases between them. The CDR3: CASSLSGNSQETQYF. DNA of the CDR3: TGCGCCAGCAGCTTGTCGGGGAACAGCCAAGAGACCCAGTACTTC. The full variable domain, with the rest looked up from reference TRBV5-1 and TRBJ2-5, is KAGVTQTPRYLIKTRGQQVTLSCSPISGHRSVSWYQQTPGQGLQFLFEYFSETQRNKGNFPGRFSGRQFSNSRSEMNVSTLELGDSALYLCASSLSGNSQETQYFGPGTRLLVL.

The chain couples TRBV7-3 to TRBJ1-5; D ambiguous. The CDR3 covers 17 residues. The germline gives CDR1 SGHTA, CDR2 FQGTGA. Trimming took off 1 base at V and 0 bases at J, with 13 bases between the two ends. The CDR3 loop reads CASSLKSQAASNQPQHF. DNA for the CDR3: TGTGCCAGCAGCTTAAAATCGCAAGCCGCTAGCAATCAGCCCCAGCATTTT.

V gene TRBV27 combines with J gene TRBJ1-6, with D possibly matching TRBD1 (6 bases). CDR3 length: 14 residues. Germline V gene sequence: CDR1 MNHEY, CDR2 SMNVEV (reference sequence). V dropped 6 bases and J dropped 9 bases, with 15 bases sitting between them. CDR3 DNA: TGTGCCAGCAGCTTGGACAGAACTGGTTCACCCCTCCACTTT. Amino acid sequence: CASSLDRTGSPLHF.

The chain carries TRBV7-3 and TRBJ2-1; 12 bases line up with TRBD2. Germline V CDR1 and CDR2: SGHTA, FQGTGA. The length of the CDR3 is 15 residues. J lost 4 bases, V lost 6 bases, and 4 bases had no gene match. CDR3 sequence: CASSWTSGTYNEQFF. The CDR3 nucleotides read TGTGCCAGCAGTTGGACTAGCGGGACATACAATGAGCAGTTCTTC.

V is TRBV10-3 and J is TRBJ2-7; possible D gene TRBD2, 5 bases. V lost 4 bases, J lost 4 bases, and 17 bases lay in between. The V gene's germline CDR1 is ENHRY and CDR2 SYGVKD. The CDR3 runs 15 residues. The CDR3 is CAISAKYGVAYEQYF. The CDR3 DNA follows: TGTGCCATCAGTGCGAAATACGGGGTCGCGTACGAGCAGTACTTC.

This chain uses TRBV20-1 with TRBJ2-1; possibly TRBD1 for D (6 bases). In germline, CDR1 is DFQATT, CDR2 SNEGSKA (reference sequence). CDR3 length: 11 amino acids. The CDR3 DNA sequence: TGCAGCGCGGACAGCTACAATGAGCAGTTCTTC. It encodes CSADSYNEQFF.

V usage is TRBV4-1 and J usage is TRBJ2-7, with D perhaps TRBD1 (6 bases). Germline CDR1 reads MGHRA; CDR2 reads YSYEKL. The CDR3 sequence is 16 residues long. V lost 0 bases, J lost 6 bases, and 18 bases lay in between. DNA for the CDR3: TGCGCCAGCAGCCAAGATCAGGCAGGGGCAATCGGCGAGCAGTACTTC. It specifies CASSQDQAGAIGEQYF.

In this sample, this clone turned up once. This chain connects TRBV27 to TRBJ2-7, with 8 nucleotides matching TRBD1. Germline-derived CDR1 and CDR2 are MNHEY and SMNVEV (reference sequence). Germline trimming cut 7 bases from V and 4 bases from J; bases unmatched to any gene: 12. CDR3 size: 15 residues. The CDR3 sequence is CASMEWGRGRYEQYF. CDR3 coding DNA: TGTGCCAGCATGGAGTGGGGCAGGGGGCGTTACGAGCAGTACTTC.

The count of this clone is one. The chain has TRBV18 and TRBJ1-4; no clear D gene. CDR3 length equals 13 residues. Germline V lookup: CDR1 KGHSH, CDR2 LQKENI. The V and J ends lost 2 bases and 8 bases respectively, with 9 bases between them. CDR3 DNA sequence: TGTGCCAGCTCACCAATGCCCGAGGAAAAACTGTTTTTT. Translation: CASSPMPEEKLFF.

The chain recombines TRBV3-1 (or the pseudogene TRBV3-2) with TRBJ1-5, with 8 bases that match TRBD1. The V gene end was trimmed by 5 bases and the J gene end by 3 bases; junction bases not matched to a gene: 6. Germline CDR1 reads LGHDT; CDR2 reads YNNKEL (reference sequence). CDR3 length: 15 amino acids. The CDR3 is CASSFGQGYNQPQHF. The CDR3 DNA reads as TGTGCCAGCAGCTTTGGACAGGGCTACAATCAGCCCCAGCATTTT.

The CDR3 sequence is CASRMDTQETQYF. CDR3 coding DNA: TGTGCCAGCAGAATGGACACCCAAGAGACCCAGTACTTC. The chain links TRBV5-4 to TRBJ2-5; tentatively, D is TRBD1 (5 bases). This CDR3 contains 13 residues. CDR1 is SGHNT, CDR2 YYREEE, per germline (reference sequence). Trimming cost V 5 bases and J 1 base, with 9 bases left between them.

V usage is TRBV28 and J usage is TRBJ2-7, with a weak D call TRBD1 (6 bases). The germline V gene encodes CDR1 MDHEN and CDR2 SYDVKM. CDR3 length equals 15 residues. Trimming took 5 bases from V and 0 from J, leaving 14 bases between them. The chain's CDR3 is CASSRTGSGSYEQYF. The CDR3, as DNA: TGTGCCAGCAGTCGTACAGGGTCGGGCTCCTACGAGCAGTACTTC.

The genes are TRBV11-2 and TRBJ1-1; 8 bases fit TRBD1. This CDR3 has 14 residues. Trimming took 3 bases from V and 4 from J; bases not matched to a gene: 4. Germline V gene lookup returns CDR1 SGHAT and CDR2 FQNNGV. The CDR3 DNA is TGTGCCAGCAGCTTGACAGGGGTTGGCACTGAAGCTTTCTTT. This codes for CASSLTGVGTEAFF.

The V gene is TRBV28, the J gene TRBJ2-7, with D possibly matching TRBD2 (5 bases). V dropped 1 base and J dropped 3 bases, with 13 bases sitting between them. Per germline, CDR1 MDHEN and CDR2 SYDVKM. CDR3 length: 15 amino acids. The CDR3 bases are TGTGCCAGCAGTTTATTAGTGAACGGGAACTACGAGCAGTACTTC. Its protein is CASSLLVNGNYEQYF.

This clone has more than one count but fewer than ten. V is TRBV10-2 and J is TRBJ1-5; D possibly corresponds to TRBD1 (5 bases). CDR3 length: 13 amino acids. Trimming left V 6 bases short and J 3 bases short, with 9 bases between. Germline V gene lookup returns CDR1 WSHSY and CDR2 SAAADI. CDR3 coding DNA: TGCGCCAGCAGACGGGGGGACAATCAGCCCCAGCATTTT. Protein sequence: CASRRGDNQPQHF.

CDR3 residues: CASSSHLTRTGGSGNTIYF. In DNA form, the CDR3 reads TGCGCCAGCAGCTCCCACCTAACACGGACAGGGGGCTCTGGAAACACCATATATTTT. The rearrangement links TRBV5-1 to TRBJ1-3; TRBD1 matches at 10 bases. The CDR3 has 19 amino acids. CDR1 is SGHRS and CDR2 is YFSETQ in the germline V gene. Trimming at V came to 3 bases and at J to 0 bases, leaving 12 bases not matched to a gene.

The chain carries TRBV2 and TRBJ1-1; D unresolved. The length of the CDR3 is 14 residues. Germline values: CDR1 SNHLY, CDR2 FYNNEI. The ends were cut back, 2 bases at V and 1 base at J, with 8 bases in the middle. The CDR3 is CASSEYSTNTEAFF. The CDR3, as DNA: TGTGCCAGCAGTGAATATAGCACGAACACTGAAGCTTTCTTT. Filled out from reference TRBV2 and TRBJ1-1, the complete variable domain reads EPEVTQTPSHQVTQMGQEVILRCVPISNHLYFYWYRQILGQKVEFLVSFYNNEISEKSEIFDDQFSVERPDGSNFTLKIRSTKLEDSAMYFCASSEYSTNTEAFFGQGTRLTVV.